Shown below are 13 T cell receptor beta chains from a single sample sequenced in a study of T cells in Graves' hyperthyroidism and ophthalmopathy. RNA transcripts served as the template for amplifying TCR beta CDR3 regions. The TCR CDR3 first-round RT-PCR relied on the HTBI primer set. TCRdb redid the calling of the multiplex PCR reads with MiXCR, one entry per CDR3 protein. The sample contains about 600,000 distinct CDR3 sequences, roughly 15% of which appear only once. The sequenced sample consisted of blood. These TCRs come from a woman in her fifties or sixties with Graves' ophthalmopathy.

The V and J genes are TRBV5-8 and TRBJ1-2; unclear D gene. V dropped 0 bases and J dropped 4 bases, with 13 bases sitting between them. CDR1 is SGHTS, CDR2 YDEGEE, per germline. This CDR3 contains 15 residues. The CDR3 sequence is CASSLDFTVGYGYTF. The CDR3 bases are TGTGCCAGCAGCTTGGATTTCACAGTTGGCTATGGCTACACCTTC.

This rearrangement joins TRBV20-1 to TRBJ1-2; D gene uncertain. V was clipped by 0 bases and J by 4 bases, with 18 bases between them. The germline gives CDR1 DFQATT, CDR2 SNEGSKA (reference sequence). The CDR3 runs 16 residues. The CDR3 here is CSARDGPNILIYGYTF. CDR3 nucleotide sequence: TGCAGTGCTAGAGACGGACCGAATATACTTATCTATGGCTACACCTTC.

Ten or more counts support this clonotype. The DNA for the CDR3 is TGTGCCAGCAGCCTTAGCGGGATCGGCACAGATACGCAGTATTTT. Its protein product is CASSLSGIGTDTQYF. This chain uses TRBV12-3 or TRBV12-4 with TRBJ2-3; 8 bases line up with TRBD2. V was pared by 6 bases and J by 1 base, with 6 bases of the junction left unmatched. The CDR3 runs 15 residues.

This clonotype was detected a few times. The rearrangement links TRBV19 to TRBJ2-2; D gene uncertain. V was clipped by 3 bases and J by 2 bases, with 13 bases between them. Germline V gives CDR1 LNHDA, CDR2 SQIVND (reference sequence). The CDR3 is 16 residues long. CDR3 residues: CASSIPRLPNTGELFF. CDR3 DNA sequence: TGTGCCAGTAGTATCCCTAGATTGCCCAACACCGGGGAGCTGTTTTTT. The variable domain in full, completed from reference TRBV19 and TRBJ2-2, reads DGGITQSPKYLFRKEGQNVTLSCEQNLNHDAMYWYRQDPGQGLRLIYYSQIVNDFQKGDIAEGYSVSREKKESFPLTVTSAQKNPTAFYLCASSIPRLPNTGELFFGEGSRLTVL.

This clonotype was observed many times. V gene TRBV12-3 or TRBV12-4 combines with J gene TRBJ1-3; D uncertain. Trimming shortened V by 7 bases and J by 0 bases, and 19 bases separated the two germline ends. This CDR3 is built from 17 residues. The DNA of the CDR3 is TGTGCCAGCACCTTCGAGTCCGGTCATATCTCTGGAAACACCATATATTTT. Encoded protein: CASTFESGHISGNTIYF.

J is TRBJ2-3 and V is TRBV6-1, with TRBD2 matching 16 bases. The junction had 11 bases not matched to a gene; V was cut back by 7 bases and J by 7 bases. The CDR3 sequence is 17 residues long. CDR1 and CDR2 (germline): MNHNS, SASEGT. CDR3 amino acids: CASKFVGLAGGPNTQYF. CDR3 nucleotide sequence: TGTGCCAGCAAATTCGTGGGACTAGCGGGAGGGCCGAATACGCAGTATTTT.

This clonotype was recorded at least ten times. This chain uses TRBV12-3 or TRBV12-4 with TRBJ2-3; D gene unclear. V was clipped by 6 bases and J by 2 bases, with 12 bases between them. CDR3 length: 14 amino acids. The CDR3, as DNA: TGTGCCAGCAGCGAGAGGCAGATCACAGATACGCAGTATTTT. Translation: CASSERQITDTQYF.

In this sample, this clonotype turned up many times. V and J are TRBV27 and TRBJ2-7; 7 bases map to TRBD1. This CDR3 contains 15 residues. V lost 1 base and J lost 0; bases outside the gene matches: 3. The V gene's germline CDR1 is MNHEY and CDR2 SMNVEV (reference sequence). CDR3 nucleotide sequence: TGTGCCAGCAGTTTATTCGGGACAGCCTCCTACGAGCAGTACTTC. This encodes CASSLFGTASYEQYF.

The gene calls are TRBV4-1 and TRBJ1-2; 8 nucleotides match TRBD1. The junction had 5 bases not matched to a gene; V was cut back by 3 bases and J by 8 bases. The CDR3 consists of 13 residues. Germline assignment: CDR1 MGHRA and CDR2 YSYEKL. CDR3 nucleotide sequence: TGCGCCAGCAGCCAGGGGACAGGCCTGGGCTACACCTTC. It specifies CASSQGTGLGYTF.

The chain combines TRBV7-3 with TRBJ2-3, with D perhaps being TRBD1 or TRBD2 (5 bases each). This CDR3 contains 15 residues. V lost 6 bases, J lost 5 bases, and 18 bases lay in between. Germline V gives CDR1 SGHTA, CDR2 FQGTGA. DNA of the CDR3: TGTGCCAGCAGTAAAGACAGTGGGAGCCGAGATACGCAGTATTTT. Its translation is CASSKDSGSRDTQYF.

This clonotype was found a few times. The J gene is TRBJ2-1, the V gene TRBV15; D is possibly TRBD2 (6 bases). CDR1 and CDR2 (germline): LNHNV, YYDKDF (reference sequence). V was cut by 0 bases and J by 6 bases, with 36 bases left in between. CDR3 length equals 23 residues. CDR3 sequence (DNA): TGTGCCACCAGCAGAGATTATAGACTGTTATTTTCGGGTGCCGGGACTGAGGGCAATGAGCAGTTCTTC. Translation: CATSRDYRLLFSGAGTEGNEQFF.

The chain has TRBV28 and TRBJ2-3; 7 nucleotides agree with TRBD2. This CDR3 region has 20 residues. J lost 2 bases, V lost 6 bases, and 23 bases had no gene match. CDR1 is MDHEN and CDR2 is SYDVKM in the germline V gene. CDR3 residues: CASRICRGGSGSIYTDTQYF. In DNA, the CDR3 is TGTGCCAGCAGGATATGCCGAGGCGGGAGCGGAAGTATTTACACAGATACGCAGTATTTT.

This clonotype was detected many times. CDR3 nucleotide sequence: TGTGCCAGCAGTGAAGCGCGGACAGGCGACAACTATGGCTACACCTTC. Its protein is CASSEARTGDNYGYTF. V gene TRBV2 combines with J gene TRBJ1-2; 7 bases map to TRBD1. Germline CDR1 is SNHLY and CDR2 is FYNNEI. V dropped 0 bases and J dropped 2; count of bases not matched to a gene: 6. This CDR3 is 16 amino acids long.